This T cell receptor (beta chain) was profiled in a study of naive and memory T cell subsets. This CDR3 is built from 15 residues. Germline loops: CDR1 SGHRS, CDR2 YFSETQ. Between the trimmed V and J ends, which lost 0 bases and 7 bases, there was a span of 13 bases. Four subsets defined by CD45RA and CD27 were sorted after CD3, CD4, CD8 and live/dead staining. An equimolar mix of two oligonucleotides served as the beta constant-region primer for TRBC1 and TRBC2. Ligated cDNA was amplified by four rounds of PCR with nested alpha and beta constant-region primers and SP2. The cDNA 3' end received a ligated single-stranded oligonucleotide carrying the SP2 primer and a 12-nucleotide UMI. One entry per CDR3 protein results from TCRdb running MiXCR on the UMI-ligation and nested PCR reads. The repertoire holds 9,500 to 10,000 distinct CDR3 sequences, with roughly 5.4% as singletons.

Source material: CD4+ TEMRA cells from blood. The subset was: effector memory re-expressing CD45RA, CD45RA+ CD27-. The genes are TRBV5-1 and TRBJ1-4; D uncertain. The receptor comes from a human donor in good health. For the CDR3, the DNA is TGCGCCAGCAGCTTGGAAAGGATGAAGGGTGAAAAACTGTTTTTT. Translating it yields CASSLERMKGEKLFF.